This TCR beta chain stems from a study of T-cell memory formation after mild COVID-19. About the research overall: Most TCR clusters belonged to a single donor. Study observations and caveats: The study detected some responding clones in pre-infection memory, suggesting cross-reactive memory joined.

This clonotype occurred many times. Its antigen is unknown. MiXCR, run by TCRdb on the 5' RACE reads, gives a single entry per CDR3 protein. The table includes some 49,000 distinct CDR3 sequences, roughly a quarter detected once. The CDR3 contains 15 residues. Trimming cost V 3 bases and J 1 base, with 12 bases left between them. Germline CDR1 MGHDK, CDR2 SYGVNS. The sample consisted of PBMCs or a T cell subset sorted from them (not recorded which). V and J are TRBV25-1 and TRBJ1-1, with D unclear. The receptor comes from a man aged 18 to 29 who had mild COVID-19 (a few samples of this study predate the infection). Cell type and time point are not known. The CDR3 region is CASSESKDANTEAFF. Written as DNA, the CDR3 is TGTGCCAGCAGTGAGTCTAAGGACGCGAACACTGAAGCTTTCTTT.